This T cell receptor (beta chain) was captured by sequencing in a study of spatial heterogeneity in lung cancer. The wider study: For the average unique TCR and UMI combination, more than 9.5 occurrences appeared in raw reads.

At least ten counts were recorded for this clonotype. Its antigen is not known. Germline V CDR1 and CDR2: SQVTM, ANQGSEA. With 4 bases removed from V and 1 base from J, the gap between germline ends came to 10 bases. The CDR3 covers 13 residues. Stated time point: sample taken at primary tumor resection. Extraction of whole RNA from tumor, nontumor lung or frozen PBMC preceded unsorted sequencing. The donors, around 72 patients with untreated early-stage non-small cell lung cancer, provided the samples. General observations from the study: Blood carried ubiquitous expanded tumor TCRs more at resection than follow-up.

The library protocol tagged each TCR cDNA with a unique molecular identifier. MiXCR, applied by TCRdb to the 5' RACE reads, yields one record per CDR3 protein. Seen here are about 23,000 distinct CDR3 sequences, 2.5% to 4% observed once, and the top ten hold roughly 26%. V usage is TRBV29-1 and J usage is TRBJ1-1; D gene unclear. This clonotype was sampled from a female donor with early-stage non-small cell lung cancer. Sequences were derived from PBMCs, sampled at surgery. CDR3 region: CSVGWAPNTEAFF. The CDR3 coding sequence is TGCAGCGTTGGTTGGGCCCCGAACACTGAAGCTTTCTTT.